What follows describes a single T cell receptor (beta chain). The antigen remains unidentified. CDR1 and CDR2 (germline): SGHRS, YFSETQ. The CDR3 is made up of 19 amino acids. Trimming pared 4 bases from V and 0 bases from J, leaving 20 bases between. This specimen belongs to a study of T cell responses to AZD1222 COVID-19 vaccine. Findings and caveats of the study: No repertoire was sampled before or during the peak T cell response, only after it. Seropositive status at baseline applied to only six AZD1222 recipients.

Generated by immunoSEQ multiplex PCR, the TCRdb table keeps only in-frame clones and is missing some. The top ten clones hold roughly 3.6% of a sample with 120,000 to 150,000 clones, about nine tenths of them seen once. Specimen: peripheral blood, collected on day 0 of AZD1222 vaccination. The receptor comes from an adult in good health. The chain employs TRBV5-1 and TRBJ2-6; D possibly corresponds to TRBD2 (5 bases). In nucleotides, the CDR3 is TGCGCCAGCAGCCCACCCCGCTCCGAGGGTAGCTCTGGGGCCAACGTCCTGACTTTC. Translated, it gives CASSPPRSEGSSGANVLTF. The whole variable domain, filled in from reference TRBV5-1 and TRBJ2-6, reads KAGVTQTPRYLIKTRGQQVTLSCSPISGHRSVSWYQQTPGQGLQFLFEYFSETQRNKGNFPGRFSGRQFSNSRSEMNVSTLELGDSALYLCASSPPRSEGSSGANVLTFGAGSRLTVL.